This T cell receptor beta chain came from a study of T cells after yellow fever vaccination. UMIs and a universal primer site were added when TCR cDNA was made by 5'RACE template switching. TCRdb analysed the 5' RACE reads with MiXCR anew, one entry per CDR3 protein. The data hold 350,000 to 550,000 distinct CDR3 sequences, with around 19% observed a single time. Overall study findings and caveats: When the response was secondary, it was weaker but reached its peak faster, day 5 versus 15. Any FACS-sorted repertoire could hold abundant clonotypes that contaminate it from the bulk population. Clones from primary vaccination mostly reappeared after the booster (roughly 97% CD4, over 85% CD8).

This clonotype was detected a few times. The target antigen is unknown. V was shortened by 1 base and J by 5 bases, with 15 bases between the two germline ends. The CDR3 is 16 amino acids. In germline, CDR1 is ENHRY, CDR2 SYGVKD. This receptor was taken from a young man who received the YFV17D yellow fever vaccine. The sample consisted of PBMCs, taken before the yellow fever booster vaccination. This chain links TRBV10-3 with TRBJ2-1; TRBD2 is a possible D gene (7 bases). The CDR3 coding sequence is TGTGCCATCAGTGAGTTCGGCGGGGGCACCGACAATGAGCAGTTCTTC. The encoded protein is CAISEFGGGTDNEQFF.